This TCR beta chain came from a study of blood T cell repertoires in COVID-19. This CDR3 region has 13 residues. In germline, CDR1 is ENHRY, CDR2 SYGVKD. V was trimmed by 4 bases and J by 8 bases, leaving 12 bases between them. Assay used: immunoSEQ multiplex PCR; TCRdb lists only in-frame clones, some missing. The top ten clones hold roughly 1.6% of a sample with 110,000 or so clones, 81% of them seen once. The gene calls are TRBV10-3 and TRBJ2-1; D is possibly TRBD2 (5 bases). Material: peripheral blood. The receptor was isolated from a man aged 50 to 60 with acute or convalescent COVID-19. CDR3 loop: CAISVEVLDEQFF. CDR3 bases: TGTGCCATCAGTGTGGAGGTGTTGGATGAGCAGTTCTTC.